These 14 T cell receptor beta chains originate from one sample sequenced in a study of Graves' ophthalmopathy and Graves' hyperthyroidism. Amplified TCR beta CDR3 regions were obtained using RNA transcripts as template. RT-PCR was first run with HTBI primers, then multiplex PCR in a second round. TCRdb re-analysed the multiplex PCR reads in MiXCR, keeping a single row per CDR3 protein. The top ten clones hold 11% of a sample with over a million distinct CDR3 sequences, about two fifths of them seen once. The sequenced material came from peripheral blood or thyroid tissue (not recorded which). Receptors were obtained from an adult man with Graves' hyperthyroidism.

This clonotype has only a few counts. The chain employs TRBV5-6 and TRBJ2-7; TRBD1 matches 7 bases. In germline, CDR1 is SGHDT, CDR2 YYEEEE. This CDR3 comprises 15 residues. V shed 0 bases, J shed 4 bases, and the junction held 7 bases outside the gene matches. CDR3 sequence: CASSLEGSRGYEQYF. In DNA, the CDR3 is TGTGCCAGCAGCTTGGAAGGGTCCAGGGGGTACGAGCAGTACTTC.

The V and J genes are TRBV28 and TRBJ1-4; TRBD1 might be the D (5 bases). This CDR3 is 16 amino acids long. Per the germline V gene, CDR1 is MDHEN and CDR2 is SYDVKM. V shed 4 bases and J shed 5 bases, with 17 bases lying between them. The CDR3 here is CASSSRPGPENEKLFF. The CDR3 nucleotides are TGTGCCAGCAGTTCGAGACCGGGACCCGAGAATGAAAAACTGTTTTTT.

The CDR3, as DNA: TGTGCCAGCAGCCAACGGGGCCGTAGAGAAAAACTGTTTTTT. Translating gives CASSQRGRREKLFF. The genes are TRBV5-5 and TRBJ1-4; possibly TRBD1 for D (5 bases). The V end lost 4 bases, the J end lost 8 bases, and 15 bases lay between the germline ends. The CDR3 has 14 residues. Germline-derived CDR1 and CDR2 are SGHKS and YYEKEE (reference sequence).

This clonotype was counted many times. The chain is built from TRBV10-2 and TRBJ1-3; D remains ambiguous. CDR1 WSHSY and CDR2 SAAADI come from the germline V gene. The V end lost 9 bases, the J end lost 2 bases, and 8 bases lay between the germline ends. The CDR3 covers 12 residues. For the CDR3, the DNA is TGCGCCAGTGGTTCGCCTGGAAACACCATATATTTT. Translated: CASGSPGNTIYF.

Concerning this clonotype: A much larger clonotype is one base distant, so this may be a read error. The chain recombines TRBV7-2 with TRBJ2-7, with TRBD1 as a possible D gene (5 bases). In germline, CDR1 is SGHTA, CDR2 FQGNSA. The CDR3 length is 15 residues. Trimming left V 5 bases short and J 4 bases short, with 18 bases between. CDR3 loop: CASSHTDLGDYEQYF. The CDR3 nucleotides read TGTGCCAGCAGCCACACGGACCTAGGGGATTACGAGCAGTACTTC. The variable domain in full, completed from reference TRBV7-2 and TRBJ2-7, reads GAGVSQSPSNKVTEKGKDVELRCDPISGHTALYWYRQSLGQGLEFLIYFQGNSAPDKSGLPSDRFSAERTGGSVSTLTIQRTQQEDSAVYLCASSHTDLGDYEQYFGPGTRLTVT.

The V call is TRBV25-1, the J call TRBJ2-2, with a tentative D call TRBD1 (5 bases). Trimming took off 1 base at V and 6 bases at J, with 12 bases between the two ends. Germline V CDR1 and CDR2: MGHDK, SYGVNS. The CDR3 spans 15 residues. The CDR3 loop reads CASSEFVQGSGELFF. The CDR3 DNA follows: TGTGCCAGCAGTGAATTCGTGCAGGGCTCCGGGGAGCTGTTTTTT.

This clonotype was picked up many times. CDR3 bases: TGCAGCGTTGAAGGGGGACCGGGCGTTGTCGAAGCTTTCTTT. This sequence encodes CSVEGGPGVVEAFF. The chain uses TRBV29-1 and TRBJ1-1; the D gene is possibly TRBD1 (5 bases). Germline CDR1 reads SQVTM; CDR2 reads ANQGSEA. With 1 base removed from V and 8 bases from J, the gap between germline ends came to 17 bases. This CDR3 has 14 amino acids.

This clonotype occurred a few times. The chain uses TRBV29-1 and TRBJ2-7; 10 bases agree with TRBD1. The CDR3 is 13 residues long. V shed 4 bases, J shed 4 bases, and the junction held 4 bases outside the gene matches. The germline CDR1 and CDR2 sequences are SQVTM and ANQGSEA. This chain's CDR3 is CSVGEGQGYEQYF. The CDR3 DNA is TGCAGCGTTGGGGAGGGACAGGGGTACGAGCAGTACTTC.

This clonotype has at least ten counts. V is TRBV20-1 and J is TRBJ2-7; D not certain. Germline loops: CDR1 DFQATT, CDR2 SNEGSKA (reference sequence). Trimming cost V 6 bases and J 5 bases, with 11 bases left between them. The CDR3 has 11 amino acids. The CDR3 bases are TGCAGTGCCCGGGTGCTCCACGAGCAGTACTTC. Its translation: CSARVLHEQYF.

In its sample, this clonotype was seen many times. The chain joins TRBV20-1 to TRBJ1-5; D not certain. The CDR3 covers 11 residues. Germline CDR1 DFQATT, CDR2 SNEGSKA (reference sequence). Trimming removed 6 bases from V and 13 bases from J, with 16 bases in between. This CDR3 is CSAVQKGPQHF. The CDR3 DNA follows: TGCAGTGCCGTCCAAAAGGGTCCTCAGCATTTT.

The chain joins TRBV10-3 to TRBJ1-1, with 9 nucleotides matching TRBD1. Germline CDR1 reads ENHRY; CDR2 reads SYGVKD. This CDR3 spans 17 amino acids. With 6 bases clipped from V and 1 base from J, the junction kept 12 bases outside the gene matches. CDR3: CAISHIQGAATNTEAFF. DNA for the CDR3: TGTGCCATCAGCCACATACAGGGGGCAGCAACGAACACTGAAGCTTTCTTT.

The rearrangement uses TRBV5-1 and TRBJ2-2; D unclear. The CDR3 covers 14 residues. V gave up 5 bases and J gave up 4 bases, with 12 bases separating them. Germline V CDR1 and CDR2: SGHRS, YFSETQ. CDR3 loop: CASRDPPGTGELFF. In DNA, the CDR3 is TGCGCCAGCAGGGACCCACCGGGCACCGGGGAGCTGTTTTTT.

This clonotype was seen repeatedly, ten times or more. This chain's CDR3 is CSVWAQGQGQETQYF. Here the CDR3 DNA reads TGCAGCGTTTGGGCCCAGGGACAGGGACAAGAGACCCAGTACTTC. V gene TRBV29-1 combines with J gene TRBJ2-5, with 9 bases fitting TRBD1. V gave up 5 bases and J gave up 2 bases; unmatched junction bases: 9. Germline loops: CDR1 SQVTM, CDR2 ANQGSEA. This CDR3 has 15 residues. Supplemented by reference TRBV29-1 and TRBJ2-5, the full variable domain reads SAVISQKPSRDICQRGTSLTIQCQVDSQVTMMFWYRQQPGQSLTLIATANQGSEATYESGFVIDKFPISRPNLTFSTLTVSNMSPEDSSIYLCSVWAQGQGQETQYFGPGTRLLVL.

This clonotype was detected a few times. The chain is built from TRBV6-6 and TRBJ1-1; D gene unclear. The CDR3 spans 13 residues. The V gene's germline CDR1 is MNHNY and CDR2 SVGAGI (reference sequence). With 6 bases removed from V and 6 bases from J, the gap between germline ends came to 14 bases. The CDR3, as DNA: TGTGCCAGCAGCTCTACTAAGGGAGCTGAAGCTTTCTTT. Protein sequence: CASSSTKGAEAFF.